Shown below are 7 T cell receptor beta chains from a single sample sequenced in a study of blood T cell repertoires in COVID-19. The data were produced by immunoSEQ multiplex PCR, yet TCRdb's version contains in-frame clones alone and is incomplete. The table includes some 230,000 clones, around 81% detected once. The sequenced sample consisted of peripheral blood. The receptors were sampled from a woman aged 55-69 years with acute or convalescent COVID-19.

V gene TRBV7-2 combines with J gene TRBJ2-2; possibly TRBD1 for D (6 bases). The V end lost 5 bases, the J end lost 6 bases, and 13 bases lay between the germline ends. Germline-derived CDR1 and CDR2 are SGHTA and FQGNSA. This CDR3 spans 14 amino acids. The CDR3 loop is CASSNQQGAGELFF. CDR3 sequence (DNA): TGTGCCAGCAGCAACCAACAGGGCGCCGGGGAGCTGTTTTTT. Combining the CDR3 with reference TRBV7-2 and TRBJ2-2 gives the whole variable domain GAGVSQSPSNKVTEKGKDVELRCDPISGHTALYWYRQSLGQGLEFLIYFQGNSAPDKSGLPSDRFSAERTGGSVSTLTIQRTQQEDSAVYLCASSNQQGAGELFFGEGSRLTVL.

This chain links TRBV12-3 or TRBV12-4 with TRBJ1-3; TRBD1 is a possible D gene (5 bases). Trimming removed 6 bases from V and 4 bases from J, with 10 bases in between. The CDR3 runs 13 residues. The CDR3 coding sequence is TGTGCCAGCAGCCAAAGGGGAGGAAACACCATATATTTT. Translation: CASSQRGGNTIYF.

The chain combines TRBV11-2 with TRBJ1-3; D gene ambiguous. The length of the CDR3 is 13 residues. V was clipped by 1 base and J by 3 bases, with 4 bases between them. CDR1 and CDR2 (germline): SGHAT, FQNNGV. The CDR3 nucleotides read TGTGCCAGCAGCTTAGGGAGTGGAAACACCATATATTTT. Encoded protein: CASSLGSGNTIYF.

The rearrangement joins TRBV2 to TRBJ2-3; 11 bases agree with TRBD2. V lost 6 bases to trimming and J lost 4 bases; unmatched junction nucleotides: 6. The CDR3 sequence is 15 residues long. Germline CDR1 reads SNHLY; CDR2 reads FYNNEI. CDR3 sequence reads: CASRVSGGASDTQYF. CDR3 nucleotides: TGTGCCAGCAGAGTTAGCGGGGGGGCCTCAGATACGCAGTATTTT.

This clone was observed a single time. This chain's CDR3 is CASSQEVSGISALHF. CDR3 in DNA: TGTGCCAGCAGCCAAGAGGTCTCAGGCATCTCCGCCCTCCACTTT. This rearrangement joins TRBV3-1 (or the pseudogene TRBV3-2) to TRBJ1-6, with D unclear. The germline V and J ends were trimmed by 0 bases and 14 bases, with 17 bases remaining between them. Per germline, CDR1 LGHDT and CDR2 YNNKEL (reference sequence). The CDR3 is made up of 15 amino acids.

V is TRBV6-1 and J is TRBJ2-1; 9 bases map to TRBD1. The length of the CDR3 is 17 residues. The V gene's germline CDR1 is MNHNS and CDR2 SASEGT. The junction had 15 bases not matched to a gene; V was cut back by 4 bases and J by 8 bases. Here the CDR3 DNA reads TGTGCCAGCAGTGTCCGCCTGGGACAGGGATTTAGCGATGAGCAGTTCTTC. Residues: CASSVRLGQGFSDEQFF.

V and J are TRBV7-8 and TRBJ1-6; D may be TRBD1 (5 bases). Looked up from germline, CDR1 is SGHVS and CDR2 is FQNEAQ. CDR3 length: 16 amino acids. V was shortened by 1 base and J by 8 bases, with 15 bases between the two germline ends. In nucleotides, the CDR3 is TGTGCCAGCAGCTTAGGTCACAGGATAGGAGATTCACCCCTCCACTTT. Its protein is CASSLGHRIGDSPLHF.